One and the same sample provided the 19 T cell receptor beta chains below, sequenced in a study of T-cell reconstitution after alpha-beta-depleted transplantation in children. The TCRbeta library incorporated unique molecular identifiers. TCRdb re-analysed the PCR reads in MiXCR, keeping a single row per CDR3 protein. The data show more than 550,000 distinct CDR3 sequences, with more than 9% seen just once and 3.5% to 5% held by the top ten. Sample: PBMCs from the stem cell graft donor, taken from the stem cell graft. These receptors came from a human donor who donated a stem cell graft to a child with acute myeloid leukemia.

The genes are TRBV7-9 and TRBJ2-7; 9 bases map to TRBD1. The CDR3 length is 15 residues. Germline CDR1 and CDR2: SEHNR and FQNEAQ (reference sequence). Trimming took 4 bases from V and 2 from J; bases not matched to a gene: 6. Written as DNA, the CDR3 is TGTGCCAGCAGCTCACGGGACAGGGCAACCTACGAGCAGTACTTC. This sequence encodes CASSSRDRATYEQYF.

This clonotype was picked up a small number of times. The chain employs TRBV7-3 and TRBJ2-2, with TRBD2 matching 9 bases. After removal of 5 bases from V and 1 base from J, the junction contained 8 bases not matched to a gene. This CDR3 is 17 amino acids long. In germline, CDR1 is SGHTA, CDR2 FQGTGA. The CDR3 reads CASSPTQLAGNTGELFF. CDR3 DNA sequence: TGTGCCAGCAGCCCGACTCAACTAGCGGGGAACACCGGGGAGCTGTTTTTT.

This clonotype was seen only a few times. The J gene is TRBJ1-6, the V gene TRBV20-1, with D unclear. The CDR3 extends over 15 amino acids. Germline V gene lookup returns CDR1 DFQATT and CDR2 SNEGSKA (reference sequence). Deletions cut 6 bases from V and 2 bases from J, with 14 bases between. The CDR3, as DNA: TGCAGTGCCAGGCCAACAAGCACCTATAATTCACCCCTCCACTTT. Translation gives CSARPTSTYNSPLHF.

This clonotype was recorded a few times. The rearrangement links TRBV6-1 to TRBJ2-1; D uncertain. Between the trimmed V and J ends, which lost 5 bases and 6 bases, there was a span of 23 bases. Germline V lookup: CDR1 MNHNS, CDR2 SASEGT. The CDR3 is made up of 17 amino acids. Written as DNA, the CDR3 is TGTGCCAGCAGTCCCTACGGATCCCCGACCCCCATCAATGAGCAGTTCTTC. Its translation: CASSPYGSPTPINEQFF.

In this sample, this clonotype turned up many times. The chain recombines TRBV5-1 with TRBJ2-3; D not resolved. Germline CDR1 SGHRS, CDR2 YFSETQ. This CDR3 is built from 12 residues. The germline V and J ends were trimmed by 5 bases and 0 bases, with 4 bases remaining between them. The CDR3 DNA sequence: TGCGCCAGCAGTAGAAGCACAGATACGCAGTATTTT. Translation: CASSRSTDTQYF.

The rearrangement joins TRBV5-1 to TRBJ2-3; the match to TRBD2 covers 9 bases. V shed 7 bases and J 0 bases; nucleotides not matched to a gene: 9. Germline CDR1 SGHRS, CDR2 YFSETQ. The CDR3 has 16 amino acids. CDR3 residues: CASAQLAGVSTDTQYF. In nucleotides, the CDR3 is TGCGCCAGCGCACAACTAGCGGGCGTTAGCACAGATACGCAGTATTTT.

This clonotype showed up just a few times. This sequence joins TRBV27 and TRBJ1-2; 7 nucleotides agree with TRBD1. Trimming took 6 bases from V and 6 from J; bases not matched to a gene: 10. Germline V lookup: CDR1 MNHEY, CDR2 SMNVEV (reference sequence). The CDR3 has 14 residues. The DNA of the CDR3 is TGTGCCAGCAGCTCCGACTCCGACAGGGATGGCTACACCTTC. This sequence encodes CASSSDSDRDGYTF.

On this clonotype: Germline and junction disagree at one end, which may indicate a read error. CDR3 nucleotide sequence: TGTGCTAGCAGCCAAAGCGGGGGGAGGGCAGAGACCCAGTACTTC. Translation gives CASSQSGGRAETQYF. The chain joins TRBV7-7 to TRBJ2-5, with 9 bases matching TRBD2. The CDR3 is made up of 15 amino acids. CDR1 and CDR2 from the germline V gene are SSHAT and FNYEAQ (reference sequence). Supplemented by reference TRBV7-7 and TRBJ2-5, the full variable domain reads GAGVSQSPRYKVTKRGQDVTLRCDPISSHATLYWYQQALGQGPEFLTYFNYEAQPDKSGLPSDRFSAERPEGSISTLTIQRTEQRDSAMYRCASSQSGGRAETQYFGPGTRLLVL.

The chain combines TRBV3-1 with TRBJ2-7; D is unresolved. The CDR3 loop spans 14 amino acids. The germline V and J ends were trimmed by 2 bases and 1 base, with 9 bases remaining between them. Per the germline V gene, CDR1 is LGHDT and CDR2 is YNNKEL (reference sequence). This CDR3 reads CASSQRSHSYEQYF. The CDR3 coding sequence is TGTGCCAGCAGCCAAAGGAGCCATTCCTACGAGCAGTACTTC.

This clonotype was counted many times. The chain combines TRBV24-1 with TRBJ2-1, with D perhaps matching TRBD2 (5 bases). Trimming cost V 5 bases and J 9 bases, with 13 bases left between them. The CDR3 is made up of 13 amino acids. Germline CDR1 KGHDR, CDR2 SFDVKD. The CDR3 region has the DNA TGTGCCACCAGTGCCCTACTAGGCGGTGAGCAGTTCTTC. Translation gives CATSALLGGEQFF.

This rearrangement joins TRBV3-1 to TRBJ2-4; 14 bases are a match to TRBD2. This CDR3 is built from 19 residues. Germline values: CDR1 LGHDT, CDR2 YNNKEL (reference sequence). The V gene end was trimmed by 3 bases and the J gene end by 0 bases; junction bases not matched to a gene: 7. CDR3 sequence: CASSHRGLAGEIAKNIQYF. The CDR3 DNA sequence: TGTGCCAGCAGCCACCGGGGACTAGCGGGAGAAATAGCCAAAAACATTCAGTACTTC.

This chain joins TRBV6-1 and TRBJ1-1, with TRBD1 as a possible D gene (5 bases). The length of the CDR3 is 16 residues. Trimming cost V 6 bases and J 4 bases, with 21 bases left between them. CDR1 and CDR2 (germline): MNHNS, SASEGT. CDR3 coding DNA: TGTGCCAGCAGCCGCAGCCCGGGGCCCCAAGGCACTGAAGCTTTCTTT. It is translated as CASSRSPGPQGTEAFF.

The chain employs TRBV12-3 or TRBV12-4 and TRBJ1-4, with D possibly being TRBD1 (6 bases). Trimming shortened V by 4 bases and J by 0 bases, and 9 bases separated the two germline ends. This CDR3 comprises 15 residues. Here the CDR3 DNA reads TGTGCCAGCAGTTCCCGGACAGCAACTAATGAAAAACTGTTTTTT. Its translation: CASSSRTATNEKLFF.

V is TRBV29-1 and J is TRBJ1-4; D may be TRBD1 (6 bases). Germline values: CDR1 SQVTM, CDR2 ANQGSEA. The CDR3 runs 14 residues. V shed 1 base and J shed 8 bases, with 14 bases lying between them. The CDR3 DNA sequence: TGCAGCGTTGAAGGGCGGGGAGGGGGAGAAAAACTGTTTTTT. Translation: CSVEGRGGGEKLFF.

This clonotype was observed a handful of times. Here the CDR3 reads CASSDPETSDSGYNEQFF. The DNA for the CDR3 is TGTGCCAGCAGCGACCCTGAGACTAGCGATTCGGGGTACAATGAGCAGTTCTTC. The chain joins TRBV11-2 to TRBJ2-1; 8 bases fit TRBD2. Per germline, CDR1 SGHAT and CDR2 FQNNGV. With V trimmed by 5 bases and J by 4 bases, 16 bases remained unmatched. The CDR3 covers 18 residues.

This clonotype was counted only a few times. CDR3 bases: TGTGCCAGCAAGGACAGCTCAGGCCAGAACACCGGGGAGCTGTTTTTT. Translating it yields CASKDSSGQNTGELFF. The chain links TRBV6-4 to TRBJ2-2; tentative D call: TRBD1 (6 bases). Germline lookup yields CDR1 MRHNA and CDR2 SNTAGT. The germline V and J ends were trimmed by 7 bases and 1 base, with 16 bases remaining between them. This CDR3 comprises 16 residues.

The CDR3 coding sequence is TGTGCCAGTTGGGCCCGACCGGGACAGGGGGTGATGAACACTGAAGCTTTCTTT. Protein: CASWARPGQGVMNTEAFF. The chain recombines TRBV6-2 or TRBV6-3 with TRBJ1-1; TRBD1 matches at 11 bases. Germline trimming cut 9 bases from V and 0 bases from J; bases unmatched to any gene: 15. The CDR3 consists of 18 residues. Per germline, CDR1 MNHEY and CDR2 SVGEGT.

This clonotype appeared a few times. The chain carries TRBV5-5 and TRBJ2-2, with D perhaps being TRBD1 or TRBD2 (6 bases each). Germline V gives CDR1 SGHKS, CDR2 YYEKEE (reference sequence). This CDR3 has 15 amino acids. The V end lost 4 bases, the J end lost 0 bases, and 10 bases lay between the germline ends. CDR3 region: CASSTGATNTGELFF. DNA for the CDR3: TGTGCCAGCAGCACGGGGGCGACGAACACCGGGGAGCTGTTTTTT.

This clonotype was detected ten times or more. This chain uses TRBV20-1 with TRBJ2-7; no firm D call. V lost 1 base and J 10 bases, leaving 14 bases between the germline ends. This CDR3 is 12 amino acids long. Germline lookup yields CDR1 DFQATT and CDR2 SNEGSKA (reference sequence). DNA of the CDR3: TGCAGTGCTAGAGTGACGTGGCGGAACCAGTACTTC. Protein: CSARVTWRNQYF.